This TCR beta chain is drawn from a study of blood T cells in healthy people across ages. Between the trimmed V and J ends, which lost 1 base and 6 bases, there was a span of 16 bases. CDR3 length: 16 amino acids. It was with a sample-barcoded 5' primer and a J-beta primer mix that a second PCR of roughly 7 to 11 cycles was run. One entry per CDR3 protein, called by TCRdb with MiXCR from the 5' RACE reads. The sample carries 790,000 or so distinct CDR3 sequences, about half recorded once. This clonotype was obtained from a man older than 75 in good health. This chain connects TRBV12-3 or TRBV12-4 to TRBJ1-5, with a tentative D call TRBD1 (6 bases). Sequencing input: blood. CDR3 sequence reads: CASSLDVGQGSQPQHF. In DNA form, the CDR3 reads TGTGCCAGCAGTTTAGATGTGGGCCAGGGGAGTCAGCCCCAGCATTTT.